One sample yielded the 5 T cell receptor beta chains listed below, sequenced in a study of T cells after yellow fever vaccination. TCRdb re-called the 5' RACE reads with MiXCR, one entry per CDR3 protein. This sample carries around 50,000 distinct CDR3 sequences, about 7.4% of them seen once, and the ten largest clones take roughly 27%. The source material was CD8+ T cells sorted from PBMCs, sampled approximately 15 days after the first yellow fever vaccination. The receptors stem from a man aged 18 to 29 who received the YFV17D yellow fever vaccine.

This clonotype was picked up many times. The chain is built from TRBV4-2 and TRBJ1-1; tentatively, D is TRBD1 (5 bases). The CDR3 has 12 residues. Trimming stripped 4 bases from V and 6 bases from J, with 9 bases between. Germline CDR1 LGHNA, CDR2 YNFKEQ. The CDR3 reads CASSPQGSEAFF. In DNA form, the CDR3 reads TGTGCCAGCAGCCCCCAGGGCTCTGAAGCTTTCTTT.

This clonotype has a count of ten or more. The chain links TRBV12-3 or TRBV12-4 to TRBJ2-3; 10 nucleotides line up with TRBD2. The V gene end was trimmed by 3 bases and the J gene end by 5 bases; junction bases not matched to a gene: 5. The CDR3 consists of 15 residues. CDR3 nucleotides: TGTGCCAGCAGTTTGGCAGCGGGGGGGCTAGATACGCAGTATTTT. Its protein is CASSLAAGGLDTQYF.

This clonotype was detected ten times or more. The rearrangement links TRBV7-2 to TRBJ2-5; 8 positions agree with TRBD2. J was trimmed by 5 bases and V by 6 bases; bases with no gene match: 14. The germline V gene encodes CDR1 SGHTA and CDR2 FQGNSA. This CDR3 contains 16 residues. This CDR3 is CASSFPGTRESETQYF. The CDR3 region has the DNA TGTGCCAGCAGTTTTCCCGGGACTAGGGAGTCGGAGACCCAGTACTTC.

The table lists this clonotype with many counts. The CDR3, as DNA: TGTGCCAGCAGTTTCGGTAATTCACCCCTCCACTTT. It yields the protein CASSFGNSPLHF. The chain carries TRBV28 and TRBJ1-6; unclear D gene. V was trimmed by 3 bases and J by 6 bases, leaving 3 bases between them. Germline loops: CDR1 MDHEN, CDR2 SYDVKM. The CDR3 contains 12 residues. Combining the CDR3 with reference TRBV28 and TRBJ1-6 gives the whole variable domain DVKVTQSSRYLVKRTGEKVFLECVQDMDHENMFWYRQDPGLGLRLIYFSYDVKMKEKGDIPEGYSVSREKKERFSLILESASTNQTSMYLCASSFGNSPLHFGNGTRLTVT.

This clonotype came up many times. The chain joins TRBV9 to TRBJ2-7; 7 bases match TRBD1. The ends lost 0 bases at V and 7 bases at J; junction bases unmatched: 7. The V gene's germline CDR1 is SGDLS and CDR2 YYNGEE. The CDR3 runs to 14 residues. The CDR3: CASSVGRGTVEQYV. The CDR3 nucleotides are TGTGCCAGCAGCGTAGGCAGGGGGACGGTAGAGCAGTACGTC.